The 10 T cell receptor beta chains listed next were all sequenced from one sample in a study of T cells in Graves' hyperthyroidism and ophthalmopathy. Amplification of TCR beta CDR3 regions was performed using RNA transcripts as template. Carried out on the TCR CDR3, a first-round RT-PCR used the HTBI primer set. TCRdb used MiXCR to reprocess the multiplex PCR reads, holding one entry per CDR3 protein. The repertoire holds about 400,000 distinct CDR3 sequences, with more than 15% as singletons. The source material was blood. These receptors all come from a woman aged 18-35 years with Graves' hyperthyroidism.

With respect to this clonotype: A much larger clone differs from this one at a single base, so this may be a read error. The chain joins TRBV7-3 to TRBJ2-3, with D uncertain. The V end lost 3 bases, the J end lost 0 bases, and 13 bases lay between the germline ends. CDR1 and CDR2 (germline): SGHTA, FQGTGA. The length of the CDR3 is 16 residues. DNA for the CDR3: TGTGCCAGCAGCTTTCCTGCTATGTCTAGCACAGATACGCAGTATTTT. As protein: CASSFPAMSSTDTQYF.

The chain uses TRBV12-3 or TRBV12-4 and TRBJ2-1, with 8 positions matching TRBD2. The CDR3 is 18 amino acids. V trimming: 3 bases; J trimming: 2 bases; junction bases outside the gene matches: 12. The CDR3 loop is CASSFLPLAGSPYNEQFF. The DNA of the CDR3 is TGTGCCAGCAGTTTCCTCCCGCTAGCGGGCAGCCCCTACAATGAGCAGTTCTTC.

The rearrangement uses TRBV29-1 and TRBJ1-1, with unresolved D. V shed 7 bases and J shed 7 bases, with 13 bases lying between them. Germline values: CDR1 SQVTM, CDR2 ANQGSEA. CDR3 size: 11 residues. The CDR3 DNA reads TGCAGCGCCCCCGTCGGCGGTGAAGCTTTCTTT. It yields the protein CSAPVGGEAFF.

The chain recombines TRBV19 with TRBJ2-2, with D maybe TRBD1 (6 bases). CDR3 length: 13 residues. The germline CDR1 and CDR2 sequences are LNHDA and SQIVND (reference sequence). V lost 7 bases and J 4 bases, leaving 10 bases between the germline ends. The CDR3 reads CASNLGGTGELFF. The CDR3, as DNA: TGTGCCAGTAACTTAGGGGGCACCGGGGAGCTGTTTTTT.

Comments on this clonotype: This may come from a read error, since a much larger clone is one base off. V gene TRBV5-1 combines with J gene TRBJ2-7, with TRBD2 matching 7 bases. The V gene end was trimmed by 0 bases and the J gene end by 7 bases; junction bases not matched to a gene: 13. Germline V gene lookup returns CDR1 SGHRS and CDR2 YFSETQ. The CDR3 runs 16 residues. In nucleotides, the CDR3 is TGCGCCAGCAGCTTGGGAAGGGCTGGCGGGAGCCAAGAGCAGTACTTC. It specifies CASSLGRAGGSQEQYF.

V is TRBV20-1 and J is TRBJ1-1, with D unclear. The CDR3 covers 12 residues. The V end was cut by 3 bases, the J end by 5 bases, with 10 bases between. The V gene's germline CDR1 is DFQATT and CDR2 SNEGSKA (reference sequence). In DNA form, the CDR3 reads TGCAGTGCTAGTGAGGGAGAGACTGAAGCTTTCTTT. Translation: CSASEGETEAFF.

The rearrangement joins TRBV20-1 to TRBJ1-1; 7 bases map to TRBD1. Germline-derived CDR1 and CDR2 are DFQATT and SNEGSKA (reference sequence). Losses at the gene ends were 3 bases for V and 4 bases for J; bases not matched to a gene: 8. The CDR3 is made up of 14 amino acids. CDR3 sequence reads: CSASKWQGGTEAFF. Written as DNA, the CDR3 is TGCAGTGCTAGTAAGTGGCAGGGGGGCACTGAAGCTTTCTTT.

The chain links TRBV5-1 to TRBJ2-2; the D is unclear. The CDR3 spans 16 residues. V gave up 0 bases and J gave up 6 bases, with 15 bases separating them. Germline V gives CDR1 SGHRS, CDR2 YFSETQ. CDR3 sequence: CASSLVVLDKAGELFF. The DNA for the CDR3 is TGCGCCAGCAGCTTGGTGGTGCTAGATAAGGCCGGGGAGCTGTTTTTT.

This clonotype came up many times. The V and J genes are TRBV3-1 and TRBJ2-7; D is ambiguous. The CDR3 runs to 12 residues. V was cut by 4 bases and J by 4 bases, with 8 bases left in between. Germline V gene lookup returns CDR1 LGHDT and CDR2 YNNKEL (reference sequence). The CDR3 DNA reads as TGTGCCAGCAGCCGAACGGTATACGAGCAGTACTTC. Encoded protein: CASSRTVYEQYF.

A few counts support this clonotype. This chain connects TRBV20-1 to TRBJ2-2; D is unresolved. Per the germline V gene, CDR1 is DFQATT and CDR2 is SNEGSKA (reference sequence). The V and J ends lost 1 base and 5 bases respectively, with 14 bases between them. CDR3 length: 15 residues. Written as DNA, the CDR3 is TGCAGTGCTAGAGGTCACAGTGGGTTAACCGGGGAGCTGTTTTTT. It yields the protein CSARGHSGLTGELFF.